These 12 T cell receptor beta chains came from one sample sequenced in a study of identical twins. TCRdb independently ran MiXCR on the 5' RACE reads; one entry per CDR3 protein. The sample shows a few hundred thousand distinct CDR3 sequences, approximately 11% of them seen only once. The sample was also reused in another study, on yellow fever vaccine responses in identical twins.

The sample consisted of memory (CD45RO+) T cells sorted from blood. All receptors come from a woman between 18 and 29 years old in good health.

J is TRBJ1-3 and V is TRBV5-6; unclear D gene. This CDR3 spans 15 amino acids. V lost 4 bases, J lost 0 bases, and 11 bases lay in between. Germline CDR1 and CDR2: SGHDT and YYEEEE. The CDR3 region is CASSTLGISGNTIYF. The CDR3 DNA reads TGTGCCAGCAGCACTCTGGGAATCTCTGGAAACACCATATATTTT.

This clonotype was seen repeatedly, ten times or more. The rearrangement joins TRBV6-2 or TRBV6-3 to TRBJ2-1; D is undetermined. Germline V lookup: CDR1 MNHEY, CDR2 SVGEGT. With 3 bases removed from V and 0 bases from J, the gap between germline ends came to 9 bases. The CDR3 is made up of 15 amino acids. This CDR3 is CASSYAGSSYNEQFF. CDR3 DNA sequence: TGTGCCAGCAGTTATGCAGGCAGCTCCTACAATGAGCAGTTCTTC.

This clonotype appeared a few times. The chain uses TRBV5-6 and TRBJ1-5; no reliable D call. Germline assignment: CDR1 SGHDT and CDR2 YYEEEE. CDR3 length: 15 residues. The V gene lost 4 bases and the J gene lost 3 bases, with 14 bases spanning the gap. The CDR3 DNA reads TGTGCCAGCAGCGGACGGAGGGATTCCAATCAGCCCCAGCATTTT. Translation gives CASSGRRDSNQPQHF.

The CDR3 DNA sequence: TGTGCCAGCAGCCTCGGAGGGTGGGGGACCCAGTACTTC. Translated: CASSLGGWGTQYF. This sequence joins TRBV7-9 and TRBJ2-5, with D perhaps TRBD2 (6 bases). CDR3 size: 13 residues. CDR1 and CDR2 from the germline V gene are SEHNR and FQNEAQ (reference sequence). Trimming took 5 bases from V and 7 from J, leaving 14 bases between them.

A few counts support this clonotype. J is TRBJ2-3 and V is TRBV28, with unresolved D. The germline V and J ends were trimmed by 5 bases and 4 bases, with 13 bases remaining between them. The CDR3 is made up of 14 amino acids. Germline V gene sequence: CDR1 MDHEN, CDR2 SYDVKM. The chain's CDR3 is CASSRPRSPDTQYF. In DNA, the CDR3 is TGTGCCAGCAGTCGACCCCGTAGCCCAGATACGCAGTATTTT.

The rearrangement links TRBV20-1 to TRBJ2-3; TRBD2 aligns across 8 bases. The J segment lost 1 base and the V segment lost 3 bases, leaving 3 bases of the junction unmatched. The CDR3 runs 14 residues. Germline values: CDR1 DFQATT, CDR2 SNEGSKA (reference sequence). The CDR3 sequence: CSARPGLGTDTQYF. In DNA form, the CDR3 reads TGCAGTGCTAGGCCGGGACTAGGCACAGATACGCAGTATTTT.

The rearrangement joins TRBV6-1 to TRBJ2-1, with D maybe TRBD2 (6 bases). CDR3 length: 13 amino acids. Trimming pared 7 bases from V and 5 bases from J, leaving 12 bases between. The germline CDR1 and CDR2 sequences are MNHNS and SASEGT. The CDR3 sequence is CASTKRVDNEQFF. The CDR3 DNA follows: TGTGCCAGCACCAAGCGGGTAGACAATGAGCAGTTCTTC.

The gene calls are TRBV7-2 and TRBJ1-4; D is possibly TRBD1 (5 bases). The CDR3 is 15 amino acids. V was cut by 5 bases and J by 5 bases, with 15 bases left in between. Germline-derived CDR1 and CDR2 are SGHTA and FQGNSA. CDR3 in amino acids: CASSRSGGSNEKLFF. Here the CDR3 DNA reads TGTGCCAGCAGCCGTAGTGGGGGGTCGAATGAAAAACTGTTTTTT.

The CDR3 DNA follows: TGTGCCAGCAGTCCCCCTGAGGGGACCTCCTACAATGAGCAGTTCTTC. Amino acids: CASSPPEGTSYNEQFF. The V gene is TRBV6-1, the J gene TRBJ2-1; D tentatively reads TRBD1 or TRBD2 (5 bases each). Germline-derived CDR1 and CDR2 are MNHNS and SASEGT. The CDR3 totals 16 residues. Trimming took 5 bases from V and 0 from J, leaving 14 bases between them.

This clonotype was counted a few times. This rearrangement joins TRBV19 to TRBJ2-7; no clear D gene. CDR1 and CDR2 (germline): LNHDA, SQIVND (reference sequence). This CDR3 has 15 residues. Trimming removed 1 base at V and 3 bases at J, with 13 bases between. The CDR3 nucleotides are TGTGCCAGTAGTATAGGTGTCCAATCCTACTACGAGCAGTACTTC. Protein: CASSIGVQSYYEQYF.

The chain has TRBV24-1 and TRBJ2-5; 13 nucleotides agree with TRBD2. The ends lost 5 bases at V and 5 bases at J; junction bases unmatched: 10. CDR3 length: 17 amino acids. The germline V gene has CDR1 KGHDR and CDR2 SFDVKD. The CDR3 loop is CATSGSTSGRAGETQYF. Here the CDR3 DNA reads TGTGCCACCAGTGGTTCAACTAGCGGGAGGGCCGGGGAGACCCAGTACTTC.

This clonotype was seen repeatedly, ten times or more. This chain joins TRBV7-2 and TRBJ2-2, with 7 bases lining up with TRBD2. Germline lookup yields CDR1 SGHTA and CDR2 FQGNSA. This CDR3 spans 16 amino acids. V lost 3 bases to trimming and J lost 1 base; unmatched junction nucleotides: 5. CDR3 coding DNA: TGTGCCAGCAGCTTTGTCGGCGGGAGGAACACCGGGGAGCTGTTTTTT. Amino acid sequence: CASSFVGGRNTGELFF.